The next 27 T cell receptor beta chains were all read from a single sample in a study of blood T cell repertoires in COVID-19. Repertoires were generated with immunoSEQ multiplex PCR, while TCRdb's copy carries only in-frame clones and drops some. The data show some 460,000 clones, nearly 90% seen once. Sequencing input: PBMCs or T cells enriched from blood (not recorded which). The receptor set was obtained from a woman aged 18-29 years with acute COVID-19.

The chain combines TRBV3-1 (or the pseudogene TRBV3-2) with TRBJ1-5; D is ambiguous. CDR1 and CDR2 from the germline V gene are LGHDT and YNNKEL (reference sequence). The CDR3 sequence is 12 residues long. Trimming removed 1 base at V and 9 bases at J, with 7 bases between. Here the CDR3 reads CASSQGLRPQHF. The DNA of the CDR3 is TGTGCCAGCAGCCAAGGGTTGAGGCCCCAGCATTTT.

The chain carries TRBV5-1 and TRBJ2-7; 9 bases match TRBD1. CDR3 length equals 14 residues. Germline CDR1 SGHRS, CDR2 YFSETQ. Trimming at V came to 5 bases and at J to 6 bases, leaving 9 bases not matched to a gene. This chain's CDR3 is CASRKPGQGAEQYF. In DNA, the CDR3 is TGCGCCAGCAGAAAGCCGGGACAGGGAGCCGAGCAGTACTTC.

This clone was detected once. The chain uses TRBV7-9 and TRBJ2-1; TRBD2 agrees at 11 bases. The CDR3 runs 15 residues. The germline V gene has CDR1 SEHNR and CDR2 FQNEAQ (reference sequence). J gave up 6 bases and V 4 bases, and 5 bases lay outside the gene matches. The CDR3 nucleotides are TGTGCCAGCAGCTCTAGCGGGGGGTCAACCAATGAGCAGTTCTTC. Amino acid sequence: CASSSSGGSTNEQFF.

J is TRBJ2-7 and V is TRBV19, with D possibly being TRBD1 (6 bases). The CDR3 length is 14 residues. V was pared by 6 bases and J by 6 bases, with 18 bases between. CDR1 LNHDA and CDR2 SQIVND come from the germline V gene (reference sequence). DNA of the CDR3: TGTGCCAGTAGGGCCCAGGACAGTCCGCGCGAGCAGTACTTC. Residues: CASRAQDSPREQYF.

This chain connects TRBV30 to TRBJ2-1; D unclear. Germline V gene sequence: CDR1 GTSNPN, CDR2 SVGIG (reference sequence). V was clipped by 4 bases and J by 7 bases, with 11 bases between them. CDR3 length equals 12 residues. The CDR3 protein is CAWTLSWNEQFF. In nucleotides, the CDR3 is TGTGCCTGGACACTCTCCTGGAATGAGCAGTTCTTC.

The V call is TRBV19, the J call TRBJ1-3; D may be TRBD1 (5 bases). Germline V gene lookup returns CDR1 LNHDA and CDR2 SQIVND (reference sequence). V was clipped by 10 bases and J by 2 bases, with 15 bases between them. This CDR3 has 14 amino acids. DNA of the CDR3: TGTGCCACTACACCAGGGTTTACTGGAAACACCATATATTTT. This translates into CATTPGFTGNTIYF.

J is TRBJ2-7 and V is TRBV18, with 7 bases identical to TRBD1. The V segment lost 3 bases and the J segment 5 bases; nucleotides outside the gene matches: 7. The CDR3 is 14 residues long. Germline CDR1 reads KGHSH; CDR2 reads LQKENI. The CDR3 nucleotides are TGTGCCAGCTCACCCGGACAGGTCTCTGACGAGCAGTACTTC. Protein: CASSPGQVSDEQYF.

The chain joins TRBV11-3 to TRBJ2-7, with TRBD1 identical over 8 bases. The CDR3 totals 14 residues. Germline trimming cut 4 bases from V and 5 bases from J; bases unmatched to any gene: 7. Germline-derived CDR1 and CDR2 are SGHNT and YENEEA. The CDR3 region has the DNA TGTGCCAGCAGCTCCGGGACAGGAAGAGACGAGCAGTACTTC. The encoded protein is CASSSGTGRDEQYF.

The chain employs TRBV5-1 and TRBJ2-3; 7 bases fit TRBD1. The CDR3 has 15 residues. Trimming removed 5 bases from V and 4 bases from J; junction bases left unmatched: 10. CDR1 is SGHRS, CDR2 YFSETQ, per germline. CDR3 nucleotides: TGCGCCAGCAGTCTACCGGGACAGATCGCAGATACGCAGTATTTT. This translates into CASSLPGQIADTQYF. Together with reference TRBV5-1 and TRBJ2-3, the CDR3 gives the full variable domain: KAGVTQTPRYLIKTRGQQVTLSCSPISGHRSVSWYQQTPGQGLQFLFEYFSETQRNKGNFPGRFSGRQFSNSRSEMNVSTLELGDSALYLCASSLPGQIADTQYFGPGTRLTVL.

The chain uses TRBV10-3 and TRBJ2-7, with D possibly matching TRBD2 (6 bases). CDR3 size: 15 residues. Germline V gene sequence: CDR1 ENHRY, CDR2 SYGVKD. The V end lost 3 bases, the J end lost 3 bases, and 15 bases lay between the germline ends. Here the CDR3 DNA reads TGTGCCATCAGTGAAAACAGGAGGGTGGACTACGAGCAGTACTTC. Translation: CAISENRRVDYEQYF.

This chain uses TRBV2 with TRBJ1-4; no firm D call. Germline V lookup: CDR1 SNHLY, CDR2 FYNNEI. The CDR3 contains 13 residues. Trimming took 9 bases from V and 4 from J, leaving 12 bases between them. The CDR3 reads CARKSSVNEKLFF. The CDR3, as DNA: TGTGCCAGAAAGTCCAGCGTTAATGAAAAACTGTTTTTT.

The V and J genes are TRBV18 and TRBJ2-3; D is unresolved. CDR3 size: 13 residues. Trimming took 0 bases from V and 6 from J, leaving 7 bases between them. The germline gives CDR1 KGHSH, CDR2 LQKENI. DNA of the CDR3: TGTGCCAGCTCACCACCGACTTCGGATACGCAGTATTTT. This codes for CASSPPTSDTQYF.

The CDR3 DNA is TGTGCCAGCAGCTTAGATGGGCCAACCTACGAGCAGTACTTC. This translates into CASSLDGPTYEQYF. The chain combines TRBV7-2 with TRBJ2-7; D remains ambiguous. The V gene's germline CDR1 is SGHTA and CDR2 FQGNSA. This CDR3 comprises 14 residues. Between the trimmed V and J ends, which lost 1 base and 2 bases, there was a span of 9 bases.

The V call is TRBV27, the J call TRBJ2-3, with 12 bases matching TRBD2. Germline V gene lookup returns CDR1 MNHEY and CDR2 SMNVEV (reference sequence). V shed 4 bases and J 4 bases; nucleotides not matched to a gene: 0. The CDR3 spans 14 residues. As DNA, the CDR3 is TGTGCCAGCAGTTGGACTAGCGGGGCAGATACGCAGTATTTT. This encodes CASSWTSGADTQYF.

The V call is TRBV28, the J call TRBJ1-2, with a tentative D call TRBD1 (5 bases). The CDR3 extends over 13 amino acids. In germline, CDR1 is MDHEN, CDR2 SYDVKM. Trimming left V 7 bases short and J 5 bases short, with 14 bases between. The CDR3 nucleotides are TGTGCCAGCAATACTCCGACAGTTTATGGCTACACCTTC. Translated: CASNTPTVYGYTF.

This chain links TRBV4-1 with TRBJ2-1; 9 nucleotides match TRBD2. Unmatched junction bases numbered 4, after V lost 2 bases and J lost 2 bases. The CDR3 runs 16 residues. Looked up from germline, CDR1 is MGHRA and CDR2 is YSYEKL. CDR3 coding DNA: TGCGCCAGCAGCCAACCCGGACTAGCGACCTACAATGAGCAGTTCTTC. Translated: CASSQPGLATYNEQFF.

This clone has more than one count but fewer than ten. This same CDR3 is encoded by further DNA sequences in the sample. The chain links TRBV18 to TRBJ1-2; maybe TRBD1 (5 bases). The CDR3 sequence is 13 residues long. Trimming shortened V by 3 bases and J by 3 bases, and 8 bases separated the two germline ends. The V gene's germline CDR1 is KGHSH and CDR2 LQKENI. Here the CDR3 reads CASSPTTDYGYTF. CDR3 sequence (DNA): TGTGCCAGCTCACCGACGACAGACTATGGCTACACCTTC.

The V and J genes are TRBV9 and TRBJ1-3; weak D call: TRBD1 (5 bases). Per the germline V gene, CDR1 is SGDLS and CDR2 is YYNGEE. V was clipped by 3 bases and J by 5 bases, with 9 bases between them. The CDR3 is 13 residues long. CDR3 region: CASSDHRRNTIYF. CDR3 DNA: TGTGCCAGCAGCGATCACAGGAGAAACACCATATATTTT.

The sample holds a few counts of this clone. The V call is TRBV19, the J call TRBJ1-5, with a weak D call TRBD1 (5 bases). The V and J ends lost 1 base and 4 bases respectively, with 11 bases between them. Germline CDR1 reads LNHDA; CDR2 reads SQIVND (reference sequence). The CDR3 has 15 amino acids. CDR3 sequence reads: CASSIAGLTNQPQHF. DNA of the CDR3: TGTGCCAGTAGTATAGCGGGACTCACGAATCAGCCCCAGCATTTT.

This chain joins TRBV19 and TRBJ1-2; D perhaps matches TRBD1 (6 bases). The V gene lost 6 bases and the J gene lost 2 bases, with 10 bases spanning the gap. The length of the CDR3 is 13 residues. Germline V gene data show CDR1 as LNHDA and CDR2 as SQIVND (reference sequence). Here the CDR3 reads CASSTDRNYGYTF. For the CDR3, the DNA is TGTGCCAGTAGCACCGACAGGAACTATGGCTACACCTTC. Full variable domain (missing parts from reference TRBV19 and TRBJ1-2): DGGITQSPKYLFRKEGQNVTLSCEQNLNHDAMYWYRQDPGQGLRLIYYSQIVNDFQKGDIAEGYSVSREKKESFPLTVTSAQKNPTAFYLCASSTDRNYGYTFGSGTRLTVV.

V gene TRBV6-5 combines with J gene TRBJ1-5; maybe TRBD1 (5 bases). The germline V gene has CDR1 MNHEY and CDR2 SVGAGI. The CDR3 sequence is 15 residues long. V dropped 6 bases and J dropped 5 bases, with 17 bases sitting between them. The CDR3 here is CASSSVQEQHQPQHF. CDR3 in DNA: TGTGCCAGCAGCTCTGTACAGGAACAGCATCAGCCCCAGCATTTT.

V usage is TRBV6-2 or TRBV6-3 and J usage is TRBJ1-5; a possible D gene is TRBD1 (5 bases). The CDR3 has 13 amino acids. Trimming took off 5 bases at V and 5 bases at J, with 10 bases between the two ends. Germline assignment: CDR1 MNHEY and CDR2 SVGEGT. The CDR3: CASSPSGDQPQHF. The CDR3 DNA follows: TGTGCCAGCAGTCCCTCGGGGGATCAGCCCCAGCATTTT.

This chain connects TRBV11-2 to TRBJ2-5; D gene uncertain. V dropped 0 bases and J dropped 2 bases, with 10 bases sitting between them. Germline assignment: CDR1 SGHAT and CDR2 FQNNGV. The CDR3 spans 15 residues. The CDR3 sequence is CASSLDRGKQETQYF. CDR3 DNA sequence: TGTGCCAGCAGCTTAGATCGAGGAAAACAAGAGACCCAGTACTTC.

V gene TRBV4-1 combines with J gene TRBJ1-6; D ambiguous. CDR1 is MGHRA, CDR2 YSYEKL, per germline. The CDR3 is 16 amino acids. V was pared by 3 bases and J by 0 bases, with 9 bases between. The CDR3 reads CASSQESNSYNSPLHF. CDR3 in DNA: TGCGCCAGCAGCCAGGAGAGCAACTCCTATAATTCACCCCTCCACTTT.

The rearrangement uses TRBV12-3 or TRBV12-4 and TRBJ1-2; no definite D call. This CDR3 is 13 amino acids long. Trimming took off 6 bases at V and 6 bases at J, with 14 bases between the two ends. The CDR3 coding sequence is TGTGCCAGCAGCCGATCGGTCTCGGATGGCTACACCTTC. This translates into CASSRSVSDGYTF.

CDR3 in DNA: TGTGCCAGCAGTCGACAGGGTAACTATGGCTACACCTTC. Residues: CASSRQGNYGYTF. This chain joins TRBV28 and TRBJ1-2; 7 nucleotides agree with TRBD1. V shed 5 bases and J 1 base; nucleotides not matched to a gene: 1. Germline loops: CDR1 MDHEN, CDR2 SYDVKM. The CDR3 sequence is 13 residues long.

V and J are TRBV7-7 and TRBJ2-5, with D maybe TRBD2 (6 bases). CDR1 is SSHAT and CDR2 is FNYEAQ in the germline V gene (reference sequence). This CDR3 contains 15 residues. V was pared by 5 bases and J by 1 base, with 14 bases between. The CDR3 coding sequence is TGTGCCAGCAGCGCGGGACCTGGGGGCCAAGAGACCCAGTACTTC. Translated: CASSAGPGGQETQYF.